This T cell receptor (beta chain) was sequenced in a study of Ad26.COV2.S vaccination and SARS-CoV-2 variants. The study, taken as a whole, reports: Using TCR breadth and depth analyses may have led to underestimated total T cell responses. Reported findings describe substantial breadth in spike-specific CD8+ and CD4+ T cell responses following vaccination. The placebo group had lower spike-specific TCR breadth than the vaccine recipients did. Whether participants received vaccine or placebo, their non-spike TCR breadth was similar.

Using immunoSEQ multiplex PCR, the repertoire was profiled, and TCRdb retains in-frame clones only, with some absent. Of about 350,000 clones listed, 90% to 95% are singletons. This clone was seen ten or more times. Its specificity is not known. CDR1 is LGHNA and CDR2 is YSLEER in the germline V gene. This CDR3 region has 17 residues. J gave up 9 bases and V 0 bases, and 11 bases lay outside the gene matches. The source was peripheral blood, collected after recovery from COVID-19. The gene calls are TRBV4-3 and TRBJ2-1; 10 bases are a match to TRBD2. The TCR was taken from a human donor who had recovered from COVID-19. This CDR3 reads CASSQDRASGGPTEQFF. The CDR3 DNA sequence: TGCGCCAGCAGCCAAGATAGGGCTAGCGGGGGCCCCACTGAGCAGTTCTTC.